This TCR beta chain was identified in a study of cytomegalovirus exposure and HLA in healthy donors. The PCR ran on 60 Vbeta and 13 Jbeta primers. Assay: immunoSEQ multiplex PCR; the TCRdb copy retains only in-frame clones and omits some. The sample has more than 95,000 clones, roughly 80% seen once. Germline V gene sequence: CDR1 LNHNV, CDR2 YYDKDF (reference sequence). The CDR3 loop spans 15 amino acids. The V segment lost 5 bases and the J segment 10 bases; nucleotides outside the gene matches: 8. In its sample, this clone was seen a few times. The rearrangement joins TRBV15 to TRBJ1-6; 10 bases map to TRBD1. The source material was PBMCs. The source of this sequence is a woman in her forties in good health and CMV-seropositive. The CDR3: CATSSPGTGVSPLHF. The CDR3 region has the DNA TGTGCCACCAGCTCACCCGGGACAGGGGTATCACCCCTCCACTTT.